This TCR beta chain originates from a study of breast tumors, draining lymph nodes, adjacent tissues. General study findings and limits: The lymph node origin of tumor T cells was framed as consistent with a hypothesis, not demonstrated. Tumor repertoires ranked between lymph nodes and nontumor tissue in diversity, with V and J gene preferences. Tumor and nontumor repertoires were significantly more similar in luminal-like than in basal-like breast cancer. Most tumor T cells seemingly derive from lymph node, then expand in tumor.

Breast cancer patients provided tissue from their axillary draining lymph nodes. TCRdb re-called the multiplex PCR reads through MiXCR, storing one row per CDR3 protein. This sample carries under 300,000 distinct CDR3 sequences, about 34% of them seen once, and the ten largest clones take approximately 3.5%. By sample fraction, this clonotype is medium-sized. The antigen is undetermined. The germline V gene encodes CDR1 MNHEY and CDR2 SMNVEV (reference sequence). The V and J ends lost 3 bases and 3 bases, in that order; junction bases with no gene match: 4. The CDR3 spans 15 residues. The source material was axillary lymph node tissue. V usage is TRBV27 and J usage is TRBJ2-2; 7 bases map to TRBD2. This clonotype was obtained from a female donor with breast cancer. Some clones in this sample may be carry-over from other donors' samples. This chain's CDR3 is CASSFGGTYTGELFF. The CDR3 DNA is TGTGCCAGCAGTTTCGGGGGGACCTACACCGGGGAGCTGTTTTTT.